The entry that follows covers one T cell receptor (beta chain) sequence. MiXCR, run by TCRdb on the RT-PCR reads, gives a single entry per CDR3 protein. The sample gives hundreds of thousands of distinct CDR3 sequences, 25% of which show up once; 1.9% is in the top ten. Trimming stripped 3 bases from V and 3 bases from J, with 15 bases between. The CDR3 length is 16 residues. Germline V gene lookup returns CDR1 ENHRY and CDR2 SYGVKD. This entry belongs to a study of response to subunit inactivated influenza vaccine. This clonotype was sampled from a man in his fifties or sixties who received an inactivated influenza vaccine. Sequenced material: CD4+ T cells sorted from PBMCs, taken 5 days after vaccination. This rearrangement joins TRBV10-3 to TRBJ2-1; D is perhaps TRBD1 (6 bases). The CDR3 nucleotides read TGTGCCATCAGTGATAGAGGACAGCCCCACTACAATGAGCAGTTCTTC. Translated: CAISDRGQPHYNEQFF.